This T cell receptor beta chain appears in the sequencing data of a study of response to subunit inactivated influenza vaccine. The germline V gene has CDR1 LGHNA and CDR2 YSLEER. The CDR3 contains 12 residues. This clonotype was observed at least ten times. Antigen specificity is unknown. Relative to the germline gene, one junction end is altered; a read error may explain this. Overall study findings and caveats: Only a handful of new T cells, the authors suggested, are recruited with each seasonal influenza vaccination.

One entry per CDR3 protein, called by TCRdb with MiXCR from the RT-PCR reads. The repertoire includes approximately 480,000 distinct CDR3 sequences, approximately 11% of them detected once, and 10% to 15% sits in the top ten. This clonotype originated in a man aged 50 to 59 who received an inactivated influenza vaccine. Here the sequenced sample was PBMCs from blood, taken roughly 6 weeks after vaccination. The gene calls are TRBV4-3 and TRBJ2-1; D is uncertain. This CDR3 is CASSQGATSPYF. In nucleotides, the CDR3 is TGCGCCAGCAGCCAAGGGGCGACCTCGCCTTATTTC.